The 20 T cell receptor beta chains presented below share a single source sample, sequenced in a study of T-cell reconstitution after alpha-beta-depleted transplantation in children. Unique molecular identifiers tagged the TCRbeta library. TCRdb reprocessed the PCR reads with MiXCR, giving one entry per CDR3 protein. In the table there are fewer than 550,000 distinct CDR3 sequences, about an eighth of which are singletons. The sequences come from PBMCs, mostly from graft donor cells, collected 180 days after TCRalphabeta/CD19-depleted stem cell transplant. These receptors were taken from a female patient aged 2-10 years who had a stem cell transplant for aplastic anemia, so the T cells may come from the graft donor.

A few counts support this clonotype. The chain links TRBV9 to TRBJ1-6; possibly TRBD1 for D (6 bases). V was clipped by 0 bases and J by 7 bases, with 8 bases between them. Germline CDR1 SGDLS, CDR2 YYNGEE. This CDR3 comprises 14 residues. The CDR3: CASSVGGGNSPLHF. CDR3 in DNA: TGTGCCAGCAGCGTAGGTGGGGGCAATTCACCCCTCCACTTT.

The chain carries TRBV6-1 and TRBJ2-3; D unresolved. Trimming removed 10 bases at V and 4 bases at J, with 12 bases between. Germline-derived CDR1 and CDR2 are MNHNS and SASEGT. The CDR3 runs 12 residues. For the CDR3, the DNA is TGTGCCACCATTGGAAGCGCAGATACGCAGTATTTT. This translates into CATIGSADTQYF.

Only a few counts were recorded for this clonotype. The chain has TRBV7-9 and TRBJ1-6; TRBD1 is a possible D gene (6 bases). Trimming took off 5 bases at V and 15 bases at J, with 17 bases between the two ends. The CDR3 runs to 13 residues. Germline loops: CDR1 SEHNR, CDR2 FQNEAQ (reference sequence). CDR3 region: CASSARTAFVLHF. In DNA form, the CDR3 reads TGTGCCAGCAGCGCGAGGACAGCCTTTGTCCTCCACTTT. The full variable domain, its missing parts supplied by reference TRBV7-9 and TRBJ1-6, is DTGVSQNPRHKITKRGQNVTFRCDPISEHNRLYWYRQTLGQGPEFLTYFQNEAQLEKSRLLSDRFSAERPKGSFSTLEIQRTEQGDSAMYLCASSARTAFVLHFGNGTRLTVT.

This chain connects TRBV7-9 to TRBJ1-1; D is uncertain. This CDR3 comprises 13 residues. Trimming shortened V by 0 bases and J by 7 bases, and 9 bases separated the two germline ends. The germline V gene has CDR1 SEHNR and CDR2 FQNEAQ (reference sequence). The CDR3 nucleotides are TGTGCCAGCAGCTTAGCCGCAGCCTTTGAAGCTTTCTTT. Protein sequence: CASSLAAAFEAFF.

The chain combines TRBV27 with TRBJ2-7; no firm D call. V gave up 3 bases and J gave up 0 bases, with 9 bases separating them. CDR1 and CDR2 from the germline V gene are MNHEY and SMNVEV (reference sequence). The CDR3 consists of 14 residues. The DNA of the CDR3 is TGTGCCAGCAGTTTCCGAGCGAGCTCCTACGAGCAGTACTTC. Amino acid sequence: CASSFRASSYEQYF.

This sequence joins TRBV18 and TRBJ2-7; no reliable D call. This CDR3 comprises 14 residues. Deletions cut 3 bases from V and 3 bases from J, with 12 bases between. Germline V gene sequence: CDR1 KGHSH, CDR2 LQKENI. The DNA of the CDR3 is TGTGCCAGCTCACCGGGTTATAGAGACTACGAGCAGTACGTC. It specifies CASSPGYRDYEQYV.

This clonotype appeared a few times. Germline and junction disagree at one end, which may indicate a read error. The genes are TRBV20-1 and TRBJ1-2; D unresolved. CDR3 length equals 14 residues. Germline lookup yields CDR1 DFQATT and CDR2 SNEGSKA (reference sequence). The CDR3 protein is CGGGSYSTNYGYTF. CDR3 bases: TGCGGAGGCGGCAGCTACTCGACTAACTATGGCTACACTTTC.

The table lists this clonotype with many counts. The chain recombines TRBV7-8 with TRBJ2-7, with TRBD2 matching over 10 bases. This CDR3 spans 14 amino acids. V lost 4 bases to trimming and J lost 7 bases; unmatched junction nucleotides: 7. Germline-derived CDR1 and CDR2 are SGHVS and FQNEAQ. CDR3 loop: CASSSAGGPEEQYV. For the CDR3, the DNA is TGTGCCAGCAGCTCAGCGGGAGGGCCAGAGGAGCAGTACGTC.

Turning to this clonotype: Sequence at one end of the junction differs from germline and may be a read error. The CDR3 DNA reads TGCAGTGCTAGACTAGCGGGAGTAGAGATCCAGTACTTC. As protein: CSARLAGVEIQYF. This chain links TRBV20-1 with TRBJ2-5, with 10 bases fitting TRBD2. From germline, CDR1 is DFQATT and CDR2 SNEGSKA (reference sequence). The CDR3 runs 13 residues.

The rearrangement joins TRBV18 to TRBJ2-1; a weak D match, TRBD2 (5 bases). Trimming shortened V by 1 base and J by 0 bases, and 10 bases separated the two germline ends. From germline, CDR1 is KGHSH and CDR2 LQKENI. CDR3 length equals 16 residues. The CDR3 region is CASSPLSSSSYNEQFF. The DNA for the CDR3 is TGTGCCAGCTCACCACTTTCTAGCAGCTCCTACAATGAGCAGTTCTTC.

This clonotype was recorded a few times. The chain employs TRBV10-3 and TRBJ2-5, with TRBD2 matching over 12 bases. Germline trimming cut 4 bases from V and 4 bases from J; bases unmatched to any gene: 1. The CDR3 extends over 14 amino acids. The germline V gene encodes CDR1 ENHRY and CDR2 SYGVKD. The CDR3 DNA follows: TGTGCCATCAGTGGACTAGCGGGAGCAGAGACCCAGTACTTC. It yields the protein CAISGLAGAETQYF.

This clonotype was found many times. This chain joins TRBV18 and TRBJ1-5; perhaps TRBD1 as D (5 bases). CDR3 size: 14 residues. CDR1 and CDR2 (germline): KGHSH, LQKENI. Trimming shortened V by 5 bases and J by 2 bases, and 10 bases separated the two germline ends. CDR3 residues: CASSTDTGNQPQHF. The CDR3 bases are TGTGCCAGCTCAACGGACACCGGCAATCAGCCCCAGCATTTT. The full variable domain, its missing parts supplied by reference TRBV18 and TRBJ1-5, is NAGVMQNPRHLVRRRGQEARLRCSPMKGHSHVYWYRQLPEEGLKFMVYLQKENIIDESGMPKERFSAEFPKEGPSILRIQQVVRGDSAAYFCASSTDTGNQPQHFGDGTRLSIL.

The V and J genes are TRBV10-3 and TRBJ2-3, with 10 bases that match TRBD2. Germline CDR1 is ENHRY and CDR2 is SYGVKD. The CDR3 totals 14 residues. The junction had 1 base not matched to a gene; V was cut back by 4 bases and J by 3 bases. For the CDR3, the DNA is TGTGCCATCAGTGCTAGCGGGAGAACAGATACGCAGTATTTT. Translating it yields CAISASGRTDTQYF.

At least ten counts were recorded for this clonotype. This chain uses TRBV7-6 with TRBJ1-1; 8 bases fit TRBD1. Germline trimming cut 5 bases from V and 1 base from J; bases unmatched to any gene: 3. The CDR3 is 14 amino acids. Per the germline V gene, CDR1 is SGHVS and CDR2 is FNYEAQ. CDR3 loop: CASSRRGRNTEAFF. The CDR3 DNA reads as TGTGCCAGCAGCCGCAGGGGGCGGAACACTGAAGCTTTCTTT.

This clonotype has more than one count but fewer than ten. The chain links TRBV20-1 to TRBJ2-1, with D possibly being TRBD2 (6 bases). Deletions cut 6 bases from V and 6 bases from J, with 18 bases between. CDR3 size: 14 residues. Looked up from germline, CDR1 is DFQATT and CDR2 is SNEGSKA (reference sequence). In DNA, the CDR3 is TGCAGTGCCAAAACTAGCCGAGCACTCAATGAGCAGTTCTTC. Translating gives CSAKTSRALNEQFF.

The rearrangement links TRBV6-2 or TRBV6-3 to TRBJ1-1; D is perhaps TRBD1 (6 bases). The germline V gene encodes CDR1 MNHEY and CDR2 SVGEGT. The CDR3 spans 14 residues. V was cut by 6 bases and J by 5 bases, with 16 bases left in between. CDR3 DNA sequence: TGTGCCAGCAGCTTTCAGGGGAAAGGGACTGAAGCTTTCTTT. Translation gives CASSFQGKGTEAFF.

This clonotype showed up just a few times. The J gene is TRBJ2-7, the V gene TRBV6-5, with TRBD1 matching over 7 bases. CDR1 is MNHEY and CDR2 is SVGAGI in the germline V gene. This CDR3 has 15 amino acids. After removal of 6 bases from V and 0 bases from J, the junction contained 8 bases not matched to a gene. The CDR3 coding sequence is TGTGCCAGCAGCTGGGACAGCCTTAGCTCCTACGAGCAGTACTTC. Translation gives CASSWDSLSSYEQYF.

This CDR3 is CSYSWGQGASEQYF. The CDR3 DNA follows: TGCAGCTATTCATGGGGGCAGGGGGCTTCCGAGCAGTACTTC. The chain is built from TRBV29-1 and TRBJ2-7; 8 bases map to TRBD1. V dropped 8 bases and J dropped 6; count of bases not matched to a gene: 15. The CDR3 has 14 amino acids. CDR1 SQVTM and CDR2 ANQGSEA come from the germline V gene.

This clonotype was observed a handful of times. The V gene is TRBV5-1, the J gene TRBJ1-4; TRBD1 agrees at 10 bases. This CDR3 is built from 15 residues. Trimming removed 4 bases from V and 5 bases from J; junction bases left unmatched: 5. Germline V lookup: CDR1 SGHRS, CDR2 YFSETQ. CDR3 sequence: CASSHDRGRNEKLFF. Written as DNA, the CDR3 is TGCGCCAGCAGCCATGACAGGGGGCGGAATGAAAAACTGTTTTTT.

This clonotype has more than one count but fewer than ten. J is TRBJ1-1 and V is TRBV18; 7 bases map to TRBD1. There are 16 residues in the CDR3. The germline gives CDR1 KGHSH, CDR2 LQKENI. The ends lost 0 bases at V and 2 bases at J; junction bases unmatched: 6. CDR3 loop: CASSPPRGQGNTEAFF. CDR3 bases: TGTGCCAGCTCACCACCGAGGGGGCAGGGTAACACTGAAGCTTTCTTT. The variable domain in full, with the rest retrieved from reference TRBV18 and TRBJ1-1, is NAGVMQNPRHLVRRRGQEARLRCSPMKGHSHVYWYRQLPEEGLKFMVYLQKENIIDESGMPKERFSAEFPKEGPSILRIQQVVRGDSAAYFCASSPPRGQGNTEAFFGQGTRLTVV.